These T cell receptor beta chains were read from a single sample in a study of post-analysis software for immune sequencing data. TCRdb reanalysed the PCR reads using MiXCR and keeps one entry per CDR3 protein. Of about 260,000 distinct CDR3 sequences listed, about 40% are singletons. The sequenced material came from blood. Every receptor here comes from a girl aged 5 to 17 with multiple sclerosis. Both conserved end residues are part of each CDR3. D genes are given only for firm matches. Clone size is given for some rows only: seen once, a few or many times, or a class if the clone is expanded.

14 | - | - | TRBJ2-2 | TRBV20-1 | CSARDAAGVGELFF | TGCAGTGCTAGAGATGCGGCAGGGGTCGGGGAGCTGTTTTTT
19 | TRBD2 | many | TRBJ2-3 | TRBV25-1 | CASSEYGLAGGDDTDTQYF | TGTGCCAGCAGTGAATATGGACTAGCGGGAGGGGACGACACAGATACGCAGTATTTT
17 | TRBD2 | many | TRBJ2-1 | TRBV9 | CASSNPGTSGRYNEQFF | TGTGCCAGCAGCAACCCTGGGACTAGCGGGCGGTACAATGAGCAGTTCTTC
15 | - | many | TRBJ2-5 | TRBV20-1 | CSASPRPLGGQTQYF | TGCAGTGCTAGCCCCCGACCGCTGGGAGGCCAGACCCAGTACTTC
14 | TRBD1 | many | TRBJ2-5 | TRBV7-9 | CASSRQGTRETQYF | TGTGCCAGCAGCCGACAGGGGACCAGGGAGACCCAGTACTTC
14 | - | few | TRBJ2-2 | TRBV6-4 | CASSPGVDTGELFF | TGTGCCAGCAGCCCTGGGGTGGACACCGGGGAGCTGTTTTTT
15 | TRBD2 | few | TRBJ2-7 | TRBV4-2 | CASSQGSGSLYEQYF | TGTGCCAGCAGCCAAGGCAGCGGGAGTCTCTACGAGCAGTACTTC
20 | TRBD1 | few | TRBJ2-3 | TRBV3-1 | CASSQLTPVQGAFATDTQYF | TGTGCCAGCAGCCAATTAACGCCGGTACAGGGGGCATTCGCCACAGATACGCAGTATTTT
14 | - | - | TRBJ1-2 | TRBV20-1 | CSARDPRRSYGYTF | TGCAGTGCTAGAGATCCCCGACGGTCCTATGGCTACACCTTC
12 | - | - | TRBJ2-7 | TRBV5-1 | CASSPNTYEQYF | TGCGCCAGCAGCCCTAATACCTACGAGCAGTACTTC
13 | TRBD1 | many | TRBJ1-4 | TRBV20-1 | CSAPDRGDEKLFF | TGCAGTGCCCCGGACAGGGGAGATGAAAAACTGTTTTTT
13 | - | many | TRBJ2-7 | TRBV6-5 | CASSSPGSFEQYF | TGTGCCAGCAGTTCACCGGGCTCATTCGAGCAGTACTTC
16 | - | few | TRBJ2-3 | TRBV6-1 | CASIAFTNGGADTQYF | TGTGCCAGCATTGCCTTCACAAACGGGGGCGCAGATACGCAGTATTTT
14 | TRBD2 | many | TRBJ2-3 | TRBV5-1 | CASFESGGPHTQYF | TGCGCCAGCTTCGAGAGCGGGGGGCCCCATACGCAGTATTTT
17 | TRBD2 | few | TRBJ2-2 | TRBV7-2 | CASSPGLAGGSTGELFF | TGTGCCAGCAGCCCAGGACTAGCGGGGGGCAGCACCGGGGAGCTGTTTTTT
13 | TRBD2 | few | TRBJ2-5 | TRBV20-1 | CSARLADRGTQYF | TGCAGTGCTAGACTAGCGGACCGAGGGACCCAGTACTTC
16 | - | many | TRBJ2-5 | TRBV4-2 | CASSQGGDLGAETQYF | TGTGCCAGCAGCCAAGGTGGAGACTTAGGGGCAGAGACCCAGTACTTC
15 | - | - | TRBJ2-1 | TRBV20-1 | CSARDLFKDNNEQFF | TGCAGTGCCCGAGACCTATTCAAGGACAACAATGAGCAGTTCTTC
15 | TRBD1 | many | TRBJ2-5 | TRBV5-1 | CASSPDRGTQETQYF | TGCGCCAGCAGCCCAGACAGGGGTACTCAAGAGACCCAGTACTTC
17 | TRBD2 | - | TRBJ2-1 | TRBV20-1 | CSARDPNQGLAVMKQFF | TGCAGTGCTAGAGATCCGAACCAGGGACTAGCGGTAATGAAGCAGTTCTTC
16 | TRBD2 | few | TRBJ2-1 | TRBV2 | CASSGGSGGRYNEQFF | TGTGCCAGCAGTGGAGGTAGCGGGGGGCGATACAATGAGCAGTTCTTC
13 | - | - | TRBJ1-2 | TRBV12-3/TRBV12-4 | CASSLRLERGYTF | TGTGCCAGCAGTTTAAGGCTGGAAAGGGGCTACACCTTC
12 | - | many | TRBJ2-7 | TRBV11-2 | CASSFYPYEQYF | TGTGCCAGCAGCTTCTACCCCTACGAGCAGTACTTC
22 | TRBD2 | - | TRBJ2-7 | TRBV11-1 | CASSLASETSGSKKKAQYEQYF | TGTGCCAGCAGCTTGGCCTCCGAGACTAGCGGGAGCAAGAAAAAAGCACAGTACGAGCAGTACTTC
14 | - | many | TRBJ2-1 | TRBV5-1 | CASSLDRTNNEQFF | TGCGCCAGCAGCTTGGATCGGACTAACAATGAGCAGTTCTTC
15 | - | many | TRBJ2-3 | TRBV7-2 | CASSLVRGGTDTQYF | TGTGCCAGCAGCTTAGTGCGGGGTGGCACAGATACGCAGTATTTT
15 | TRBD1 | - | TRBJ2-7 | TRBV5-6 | CASSLASGTVYEQYF | TGTGCCAGCAGCTTGGCCTCCGGGACAGTCTACGAGCAGTACTTC
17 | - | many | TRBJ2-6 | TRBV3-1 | CASSQQPLRSGANVLTF | TGTGCCAGCAGCCAACAACCCTTGAGGAGTGGGGCCAACGTCCTGACTTTC
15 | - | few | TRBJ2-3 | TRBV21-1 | CASNPYSGMGDTQYF | TGTGCCAGCAACCCATATAGCGGGATGGGAGATACGCAGTATTTT
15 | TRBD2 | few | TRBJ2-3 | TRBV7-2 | CASSLWTSLGDTQYF | TGTGCCAGCAGCTTATGGACTAGCCTGGGCGATACGCAGTATTTT
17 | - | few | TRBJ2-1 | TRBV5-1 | CASSPGISSASYNEQFF | TGCGCCAGCAGCCCGGGCATCAGTAGCGCCTCCTACAATGAGCAGTTCTTC
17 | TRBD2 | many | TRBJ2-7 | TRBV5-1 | CASSPQGTSGGTYEQYF | TGCGCCAGCAGCCCGCAGGGGACTAGCGGGGGGACCTACGAGCAGTACTTC
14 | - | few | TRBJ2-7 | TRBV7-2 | CASSLGPGEYEQYF | TGTGCCAGCAGCTTAGGGCCGGGAGAGTACGAGCAGTACTTC
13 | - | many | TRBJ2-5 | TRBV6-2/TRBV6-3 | CASSYSNSETQYF | TGTGCCAGCAGTTACTCCAATAGTGAGACCCAGTACTTC
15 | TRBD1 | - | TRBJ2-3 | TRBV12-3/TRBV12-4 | CASSLTGGRTDTQYF | TGTGCCAGCAGCTTGACAGGGGGCCGAACAGATACGCAGTATTTT
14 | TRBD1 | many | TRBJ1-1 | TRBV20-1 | CSARIGTGGTEAFF | TGCAGTGCTAGAATTGGGACAGGGGGCACTGAAGCTTTCTTT
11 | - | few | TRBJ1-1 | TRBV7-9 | CASSSLTEAFF | TGTGCCAGCAGTTCCCTTACTGAAGCTTTCTTT
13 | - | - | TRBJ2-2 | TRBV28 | CASSRFRTGELFF | TGTGCCAGCAGTCGGTTTCGAACCGGGGAGCTGTTTTTT
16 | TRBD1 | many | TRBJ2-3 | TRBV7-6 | CASSLDRDRSTDTQYF | TGTGCCAGCAGCTTAGACCGGGACAGGAGCACAGATACGCAGTATTTT
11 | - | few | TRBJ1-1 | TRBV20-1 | CSAFRVPEAFF | TGCAGTGCTTTCAGGGTACCTGAAGCTTTCTTT
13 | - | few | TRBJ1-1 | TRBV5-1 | CASSEAGTTEAFF | TGCGCCAGCTCCGAGGCAGGGACCACTGAAGCTTTCTTT
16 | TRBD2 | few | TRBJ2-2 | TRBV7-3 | CASSLSSGGGAGELFF | TGTGCCAGCAGCTTATCCTCGGGAGGCGGGGCCGGGGAGCTGTTTTTT
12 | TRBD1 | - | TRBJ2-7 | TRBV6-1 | CASGTGSYEQYF | TGTGCCAGCGGGACAGGTTCCTACGAGCAGTACTTC
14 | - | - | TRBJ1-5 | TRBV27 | CASSPGWGNQPQHF | TGTGCCAGCAGCCCGGGCTGGGGCAATCAGCCCCAGCATTTT
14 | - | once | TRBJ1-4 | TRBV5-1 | CASSPGTRDEKLFF | TGCGCCAGCAGCCCCGGGACGAGGGATGAAAAACTGTTTTTT
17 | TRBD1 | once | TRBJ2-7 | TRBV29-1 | CSVEDRTGDRLAYEQYF | TGCAGCGTTGAAGATAGGACAGGGGATAGACTAGCCTACGAGCAGTACTTC
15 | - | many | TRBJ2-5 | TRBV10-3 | CAISESRQAQETQYF | TGTGCCATCAGTGAGTCGCGACAGGCTCAAGAGACCCAGTACTTC
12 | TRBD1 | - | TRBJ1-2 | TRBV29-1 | CSVGDRVYGYTF | TGCAGCGTGGGGGACAGGGTCTATGGCTACACCTTC
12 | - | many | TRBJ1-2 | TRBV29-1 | CSVAEENYGYTF | TGCAGCGTTGCGGAGGAGAACTATGGCTACACCTTC
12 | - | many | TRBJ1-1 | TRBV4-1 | CAGREGNTEAFF | TGCGCGGGCCGTGAGGGGAACACTGAAGCTTTCTTT
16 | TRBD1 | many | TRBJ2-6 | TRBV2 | CASSRQGASGANVLTF | TGTGCCAGCAGTCGACAGGGGGCCTCTGGGGCCAACGTCCTGACTTTC